This T cell receptor beta chain is from a study of blood T cell repertoires in COVID-19. The germline gives CDR1 SNHLY, CDR2 FYNNEI. Trimming removed 10 bases from V and 2 bases from J; junction bases left unmatched: 10. The CDR3 runs 14 residues. This clone was counted once. The table came from immunoSEQ multiplex PCR; TCRdb's copy has only in-frame clones and leaves some out. The sample lists approximately 170,000 clones, less than 80% occurring once. This receptor was taken from a woman between 45 and 65 years old with acute or convalescent COVID-19. Source material: peripheral blood. The J gene is TRBJ2-5, the V gene TRBV2, with TRBD2 matching 7 bases. The CDR3 DNA reads TGTGCCACCAAAGGTGGACTAGGGCAAGAGACCCAGTACTTC. Amino acid sequence: CATKGGLGQETQYF.